This TCR beta chain was sequenced in a study of cytomegalovirus exposure and HLA in healthy donors. Remarks on this clone: The antigen remains unidentified.

PCR used 60 Vbeta primers and 13 Jbeta primers. TCRdb's copy holds only in-frame clones and misses some; the assay was immunoSEQ multiplex PCR. Of around 78,000 clones listed, about 60% are singletons. General observations from the study: Associated with cytomegalovirus, according to the listing, were some 150 TCR beta chains.

J lost 5 bases, V lost 4 bases, and 14 bases had no gene match. Germline CDR1 SGHDT, CDR2 YYEEEE. This CDR3 is built from 16 residues. This receptor was obtained from a man aged 25 to 40 in good health and CMV-seropositive. V usage is TRBV5-6 and J usage is TRBJ1-1; 7 bases fit TRBD1. The sample was PBMCs. CDR3 sequence (DNA): TGTGCCAGCAGCACCGAAAGGGACAGCCGGTGGACTGAAGCTTTCTTT. Translating it yields CASSTERDSRWTEAFF.